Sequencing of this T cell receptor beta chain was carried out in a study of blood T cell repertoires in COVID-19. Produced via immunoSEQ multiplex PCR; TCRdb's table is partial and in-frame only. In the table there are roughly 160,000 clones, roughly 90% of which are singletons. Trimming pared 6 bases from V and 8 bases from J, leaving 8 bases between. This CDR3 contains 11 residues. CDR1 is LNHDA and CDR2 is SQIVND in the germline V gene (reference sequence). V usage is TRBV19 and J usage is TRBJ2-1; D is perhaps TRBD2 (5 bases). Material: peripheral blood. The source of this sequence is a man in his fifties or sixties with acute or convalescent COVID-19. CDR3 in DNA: TGTGCCAGTAGGATGGAGGATGAGCAGTTCTTC. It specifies CASRMEDEQFF.